This T cell receptor (beta chain) originates from a study of CD8+ T cells in alopecia areata. Findings of the study overall: Among the top 100, expanded CD8+ clones were significantly decreased by tofacitinib, as was scalp clonality.

As for treatment: oral pan-JAK inhibitor, 5-10 mg twice daily. Lesional scalp punch biopsies and peripheral blood were collected from alopecia areata patients. This clone was counted only a few times. Antigen unknown. cDNA prepared by RNA extraction and subsequent reverse transcription served as the template for sequencing. The repertoire was sequenced with immunoSEQ multiplex PCR; TCRdb's copy has only in-frame clones and lacks some. The repertoire holds about 110,000 clones, with 50% to 75% as singletons. The CDR3 has 14 residues. The germline gives CDR1 ENHRY, CDR2 SYGVKD. V lost 9 bases and J lost 5; bases outside the gene matches: 10.

The chain combines TRBV10-3 with TRBJ2-5; 9 bases map to TRBD2. The receptor's source is a human donor with alopecia areata. The starting material was CD8+ T cells sorted from blood, obtained at week 24, from a patient treated with tofacitinib. Here the CDR3 DNA reads TGTGCCATTCCGGCATCCGGACTAGCGGAGACCCAGTACTTC. It yields the protein CAIPASGLAETQYF.